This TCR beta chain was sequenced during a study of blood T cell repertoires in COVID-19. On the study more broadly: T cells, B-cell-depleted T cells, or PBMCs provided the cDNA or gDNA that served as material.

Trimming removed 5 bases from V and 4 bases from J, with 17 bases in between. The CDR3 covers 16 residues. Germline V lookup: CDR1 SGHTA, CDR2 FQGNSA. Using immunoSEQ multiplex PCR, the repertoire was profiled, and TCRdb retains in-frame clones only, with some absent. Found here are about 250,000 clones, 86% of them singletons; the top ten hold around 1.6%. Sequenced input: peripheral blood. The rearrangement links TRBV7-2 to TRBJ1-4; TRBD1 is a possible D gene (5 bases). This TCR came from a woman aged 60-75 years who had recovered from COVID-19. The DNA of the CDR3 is TGTGCCAGCAGCCCTCTGGGGAGGGGCTATAATGAAAAACTGTTTTTT. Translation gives CASSPLGRGYNEKLFF.